This T cell receptor beta chain appears in the sequencing data of a study of cytomegalovirus exposure and HLA in healthy donors. CDR3 length: 13 amino acids. Trimming took 5 bases from V and 2 from J, leaving 10 bases between them. Germline CDR1 is SGHAT and CDR2 is FQNNGV. The donors gave bone marrow, and they were healthy. With regard to this clone: Its antigen is unidentified.

60 Vbeta and 13 Jbeta primers were used in PCR. This table comes from immunoSEQ multiplex PCR, and its TCRdb copy is limited to in-frame clones, with some not included. This sample has about 180,000 clones, with more than 70% found just once. Study findings and constraints: The authors later linked a missense DCLRE1C variant to TCR beta V- and J-gene trimming.

The chain employs TRBV11-2 and TRBJ2-7, with D possibly matching TRBD2 (5 bases). Sequenced input: PBMCs. The source is a girl between 10 and 17 years old in good health and CMV-seropositive. As DNA, the CDR3 is TGTGCCAGCAGCCGGGCGGGCACCTACGAGCAGTACTTC. Protein: CASSRAGTYEQYF.